This T cell receptor beta chain was retrieved from a study of T cell repertoires in cytomegalovirus infection (dated by TCRdb to the late 2010s). Study-level background: The HLA type of each donor mattered for the analysis, because public TCR beta signatures pointed to carriage of CMV infection along with the matching HLA type. Beyond this particular receptor, the publication reports: The ex vivo response was dominated by HLA-C-restricted CMV-specific TCR beta clonotypes, which also provided the single most frequent clonotype in two of eight donors. Cumulative frequency of public TCR beta family members discriminated carriers of CMV infection plus the relevant HLA type in this cohort and an independent approximately 350-donor cohort.

Sequencer: Illumina HiSeq 1500. TCRdb redid the processing of the public reads, applying fastp at Q25 and MiXCR, and retained in-frame beta chains. When rows share a CDR3 protein, they turn into one entry using the most common DNA and genes. The sample records just over 300,000 distinct CDR3 sequences, roughly 16% of which are singletons. 9.5% to 15% of the sample is taken by the ten largest. V and J lose 5 bases and 4 bases, and a span of 13 bases separates them. Including cysteine and phenylalanine, the CDR3 has 14 amino acids. Of all the DNA, just the CDR3 is kept, 42 bases in frame from base 1. CDR1 MNHEY and CDR2 SMNVEV are derived from the germline V gene (reference sequence). As concerns this clonotype: The antigen it recognizes is unknown. Base qualities are not at hand, and no much larger clone is one base apart.

The sequence was collected from a human donor in good health (CMV status not recorded). Some clones in this sample may be carry-over from other donors' samples. The sample comprised PBMCs. The chain uses TRBV27 and TRBJ2-3; 6 matching bases give a weak D call of TRBD1. This receptor carries the CDR3 CASSRGNGADTQYF. Read as DNA, the sequence is TGTGCCAGCAGTAGGGGGAACGGCGCAGATACGCAGTATTTT.